Listed here are 9 T cell receptor beta chains from one sample, sequenced in a study of blood T cell repertoires in COVID-19 (TCRdb year 2020). To prepare the library, the immunoSEQ multiplex PCR assay was applied. The clones in this table, taken by TCRdb from immuneACCESS, are in-frame only. Not every clone is retained; where verified, under half of the shortfall comes from an unresolved V gene, and the cause of the rest is unknown. In this sample the table shows 95,000 to 150,000 clones, about 83% of which occur a single time. The top ten clonotypes cover 10% to 15% of the sample. The sample comprised peripheral blood. These receptors were taken from a man aged 55 to 70 with acute or convalescent COVID-19.

In this sample, this clone turned up once. The chain couples TRBV24-1 to TRBJ2-5; 11 bases match TRBD1. This CDR3 has 16 residues. The V and J ends lost 3 bases and 5 bases, in that order; junction bases with no gene match: 7. Germline-derived CDR1 and CDR2 are KGHDR and SFDVKD. As DNA, the CDR3 is TGTGCCACCAGTGATCCCGGACAGGGGGCAGGGGAGACCCAGTACTTC. This sequence encodes CATSDPGQGAGETQYF.

This clone was observed a single time. The chain has TRBV6-5 and TRBJ1-1; no definite D call. The CDR3 is 15 amino acids. Trimming left V 6 bases short and J 3 bases short, with 17 bases between. Germline lookup yields CDR1 MNHEY and CDR2 SVGAGI. For the CDR3, the DNA is TGTGCCAGCAGCTTCTCCCAGGTACAGTACACTGAAGCTTTCTTT. Translation gives CASSFSQVQYTEAFF.

This chain links TRBV28 with TRBJ1-2; tentatively, D is TRBD1 (6 bases). The CDR3 runs to 14 residues. The germline gives CDR1 MDHEN, CDR2 SYDVKM. The germline V and J ends were trimmed by 4 bases and 1 base, with 10 bases remaining between them. The CDR3 is CASSSYRDNYGYTF. CDR3 nucleotide sequence: TGTGCCAGCAGTTCGTACAGGGATAACTATGGCTACACCTTC.

The rearrangement uses TRBV30 and TRBJ2-5; D might be TRBD1 or TRBD2, each matching 11 bases. The CDR3 has 17 residues. Germline assignment: CDR1 GTSNPN and CDR2 SVGIG (reference sequence). The germline V and J ends were trimmed by 7 bases and 4 bases, with 28 bases remaining between them. CDR3 nucleotide sequence: TGTGCCTCGGACAGGGGGCGTCTAGCGGGAGGAGGAGAGACCCAGTACTTC. Protein sequence: CASDRGRLAGGGETQYF.

J is TRBJ2-5 and V is TRBV28; 7 bases are shared with TRBD1. CDR1 is MDHEN, CDR2 SYDVKM, per germline. V dropped 7 bases and J dropped 2; count of bases not matched to a gene: 10. This CDR3 contains 15 residues. CDR3: CASKGLDRVQETQYF. CDR3 bases: TGTGCCAGCAAGGGCCTTGACAGGGTACAAGAGACCCAGTACTTC.

The gene calls are TRBV3-1 (or the pseudogene TRBV3-2) and TRBJ1-5, with TRBD1 as a possible D gene (6 bases). The germline CDR1 and CDR2 sequences are LGHDT and YNNKEL (reference sequence). The germline V and J ends were trimmed by 1 base and 4 bases, with 8 bases remaining between them. The CDR3 has 14 amino acids. This CDR3 reads CASSQAGQNQPQHF. CDR3 DNA sequence: TGTGCCAGCAGCCAAGCAGGACAGAATCAGCCCCAGCATTTT.

The V and J genes are TRBV28 and TRBJ2-7; weak D call: TRBD1 (7 bases). Deletions cut 7 bases from V and 0 bases from J, with 16 bases between. There are 15 residues in the CDR3. The germline V gene has CDR1 MDHEN and CDR2 SYDVKM. CDR3: CASKTPGGHSYEQYF. For the CDR3, the DNA is TGTGCCAGCAAAACCCCAGGGGGGCACTCCTACGAGCAGTACTTC.

The rearrangement links TRBV7-2 to TRBJ2-7; a possible D gene is TRBD2 (5 bases). The ends were cut back, 6 bases at V and 0 bases at J, with 12 bases in the middle. The CDR3 length is 14 residues. Germline assignment: CDR1 SGHTA and CDR2 FQGNSA. The CDR3 coding sequence is TGTGCCAGCAGTTCCGGAGGCAGCTCCTACGAGCAGTACTTC. Its protein product is CASSSGGSSYEQYF. The full variable domain, rest sourced from reference TRBV7-2 and TRBJ2-7, is GAGVSQSPSNKVTEKGKDVELRCDPISGHTALYWYRQSLGQGLEFLIYFQGNSAPDKSGLPSDRFSAERTGGSVSTLTIQRTQQEDSAVYLCASSSGGSSYEQYFGPGTRLTVT.

This clone was counted only a few times. V gene TRBV6-5 combines with J gene TRBJ1-2, with 8 bases that match TRBD1. CDR1 MNHEY and CDR2 SVGAGI come from the germline V gene. The CDR3 spans 13 residues. The J segment lost 8 bases and the V segment lost 2 bases, leaving 4 bases of the junction unmatched. The DNA of the CDR3 is TGTGCCAGCAGTTACGACAGGGGTCGGGGCTACACCTTC. Amino acid sequence: CASSYDRGRGYTF.